The T cell receptor (beta chain) under discussion was sequenced for a study of cytomegalovirus exposure and HLA in healthy donors. Whole-study context: The study's early data release held about 80 million unique TCRs from HLA-typed donors.

Trimming cost V 6 bases and J 8 bases; bases outside gene matches: 6. There are 14 residues in the CDR3. Germline loops: CDR1 SGDLS, CDR2 YYNGEE. The PCR employed 60 Vbeta primers together with 13 Jbeta primers. Assay: immunoSEQ multiplex PCR; the TCRdb copy retains only in-frame clones and omits some. The repertoire holds 85,000 to 130,000 clones, with around 70% as singletons. Sequenced: PBMCs. This TCR was sampled from a boy younger than 18 in good health and CMV-seronegative. This chain joins TRBV9 and TRBJ1-6; 9 bases fit TRBD1. Here the CDR3 DNA reads TGTGCCAGCACCCGGGGACAGGGCTATTCACCCCTCCACTTT. This gives the protein CASTRGQGYSPLHF. Full variable domain (remainder filled in from reference TRBV9 and TRBJ1-6): DSGVTQTPKHLITATGQRVTLRCSPRSGDLSVYWYQQSLDQGLQFLIQYYNGEERAKGNILERFSAQQFPDLHSELNLSSLELGDSALYFCASTRGQGYSPLHFGNGTRLTVT.